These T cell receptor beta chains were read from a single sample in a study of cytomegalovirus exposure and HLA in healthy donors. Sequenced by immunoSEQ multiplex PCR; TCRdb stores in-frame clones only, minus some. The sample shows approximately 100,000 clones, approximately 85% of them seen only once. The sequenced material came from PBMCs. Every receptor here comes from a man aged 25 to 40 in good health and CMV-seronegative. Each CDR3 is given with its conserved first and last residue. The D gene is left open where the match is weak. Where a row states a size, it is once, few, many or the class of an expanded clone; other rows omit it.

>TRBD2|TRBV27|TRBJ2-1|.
TGTGCCAGCAGTTCACGACTAGCGGGGGGGCCAAGGAATGAGCAGTTCTTC
CASSSRLAGGPRNEQFF
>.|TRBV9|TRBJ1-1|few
TGTGCCAGCAGCCCGCCCCGGGGAGGGGCTTTCTTT
CASSPPRGGAFF
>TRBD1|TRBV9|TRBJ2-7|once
TGTGCCAGCAGCTCCGGGACAGGGGGCTACGAGCAGTACTTC
CASSSGTGGYEQYF
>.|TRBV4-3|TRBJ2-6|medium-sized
TGCGCCAGCAGCCAAGATGCAGGGGTTGGGGCCAACGTCCTGACTTTC
CASSQDAGVGANVLTF
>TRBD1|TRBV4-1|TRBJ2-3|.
TGCGCCAGCACCCTCAGGGGGCCCGCAGATACGCAGTATTTT
CASTLRGPADTQYF
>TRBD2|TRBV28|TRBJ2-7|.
TGTGCCAGCAGCCGCCCCAGCGGGAGCTCCTACGAGCAGTACTTC
CASSRPSGSSYEQYF
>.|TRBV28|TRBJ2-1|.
TGTGCCAGCGGCGGGACTTCCTCCTACAATGAGCAGTTCTTC
CASGGTSSYNEQFF
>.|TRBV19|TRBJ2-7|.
TGTGCCAGTAGTATCGGGAGTGCCTACGAGCAGTACTTC
CASSIGSAYEQYF
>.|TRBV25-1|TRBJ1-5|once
TGTGCCAGAAACCCAGGGGAGGGCGGCAATCAGCCCCAGCATTTT
CARNPGEGGNQPQHF
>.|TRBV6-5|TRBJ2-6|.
TGTGCCAGCAGTTACCCCTCCTCTGGGGCCAACGTCCTGACTTTC
CASSYPSSGANVLTF
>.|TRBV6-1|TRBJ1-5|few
TGTGCCAGCAAGAACGGGGTCCATAGCAATCAGCCCCAGCATTTT
CASKNGVHSNQPQHF
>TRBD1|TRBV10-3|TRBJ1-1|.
TGTGCCATCGGGCAGGGGGCTTGGACTGAAGCTTTCTTT
CAIGQGAWTEAFF
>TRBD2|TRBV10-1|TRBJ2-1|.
TGCGCCAGCAGTGGGAAGGGACTAGCGGGAGGGCCGTGGTACAATGAGCAGTTCTTC
CASSGKGLAGGPWYNEQFF
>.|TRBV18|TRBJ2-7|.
TGTGCCAGCTCACCACCGCCCGGGGCCTACGAGCAGTACTTC
CASSPPPGAYEQYF
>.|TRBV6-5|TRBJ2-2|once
TGTGCCACCTTCTCAAGTCTGTCGGTGAGGGAGCTGTTTTTT
CATFSSLSVRELFF
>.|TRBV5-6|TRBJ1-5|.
TGTGCCAGCAGCTTATGGGGGGTTATTAATCAGCCCCAGCATTTT
CASSLWGVINQPQHF
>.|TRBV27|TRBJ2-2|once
TGTGCCAGCAGTTCCCCGGCCCTGTCAGGCACCGGGGAGCTGTTTTTT
CASSSPALSGTGELFF
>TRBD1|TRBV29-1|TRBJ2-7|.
TGCAGCGTTAATTTTCGGGACAGATACTACGAGCAGTACTTC
CSVNFRDRYYEQYF
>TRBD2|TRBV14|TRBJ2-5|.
TGTGCCAGCAGCCAAGATGCCGGGGGGGCCGGTTGGGCCCAGTACTTC
CASSQDAGGAGWAQYF
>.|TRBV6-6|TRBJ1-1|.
TGTGCCAGCAGTTACCGGGGATTGAACACTGAAGCTTTCTTT
CASSYRGLNTEAFF
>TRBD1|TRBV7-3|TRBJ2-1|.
TGTGCCAGCAGCTTAGGGACAGGCTCCTACAATGAGCAGTTCTTC
CASSLGTGSYNEQFF
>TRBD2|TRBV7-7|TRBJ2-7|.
TGTGCCAGCAGCTTAGTGGACGGGGGGAACTACGAGCAGTACTTC
CASSLVDGGNYEQYF